This TCR beta chain was identified during a study of identical twins. Study-level points and caveats: Excess low generation probability was seen in twin-shared out-of-frame alpha sequences. Excess sharing by twins proved weaker in beta out-of-frame sequences. Insertions were reduced in abundant cord blood beta clonotypes but not in memory repertoires. Its conclusions, products of cross-sectional statistical analysis, did not come from following the same donors.

TCRdb itself ran the 5' RACE reads through MiXCR, one entry per CDR3 protein. Here the sample spans about 480,000 distinct CDR3 sequences, 14% being singletons. This clonotype has ten or more counts. As yet, its antigen is unknown. The junction does not match germline at one end; this may be a read error. Germline V gives CDR1 SNHLY, CDR2 FYNNEI. This CDR3 comprises 8 residues. The same specimen was also included in a second study, on yellow fever vaccine responses in identical twins.

The sequenced sample consisted of CD4+ T cells sorted from blood. The chain employs TRBV2 and TRBJ2-7; D tentatively fits TRBD1 or TRBD2 (5 bases each). The receptor's source is a woman aged 18-35 years in good health. DNA for the CDR3: TGTGCCAGCATCCCGGGACCCTTC. It codes for CASIPGPF.